This T cell receptor beta chain was documented in a study of identical twins. Notes on the study in general: A partial confounding effect on zero-insertion analyses could come from invariant MAIT and iNKT cells. The study reached conclusions through statistical analysis that was cross-sectional, not following the same donors. There were fewer insertions in abundant cord blood beta clonotypes, but memory repertoires showed no such pattern.

This clonotype was counted at least ten times. Its antigen remains unidentified. cDNA molecules carried unique molecular identifiers, and template switching added a universal primer site. TCRdb reprocessed the 5' RACE reads with MiXCR, giving one entry per CDR3 protein. The table records 250,000 or so distinct CDR3 sequences, about 7.3% of them present only once. Trimming cost V 3 bases and J 2 bases; bases outside gene matches: 3. This CDR3 spans 15 amino acids. The data were also submitted as part of a second study, on yellow fever vaccine responses in identical twins.

This TCR came from a young woman in good health. Sequencing input: memory (CD45RO+) T cells sorted from blood. V gene TRBV12-3 or TRBV12-4 combines with J gene TRBJ2-3; 9 bases line up with TRBD2. The chain's CDR3 is CASSLTSGLTDTQYF. The CDR3 nucleotides are TGTGCCAGCAGTTTGACTAGCGGCCTCACAGATACGCAGTATTTT.